The clone carrying this T cell receptor beta chain appeared once. Its antigen is not identified. The sample belongs to a study of shared clonotypes between healthy human individuals. Study-wide points: Non-shared clonotypes had lower generation probabilities than those shared by all four donors. Larger estimated richness was generally seen in naive subsets than in memory subsets.

The germline V gene has CDR1 SGHVS and CDR2 FQNEAQ. This CDR3 spans 14 amino acids. V was cut by 5 bases and J by 6 bases, with 14 bases left in between. In the original processing: In the immunoSEQ data, sequences were junction-only and lacked quality scores, so filtering differed. Here immunoSEQ multiplex PCR was the method, and the copy in TCRdb shows in-frame clones only, minus some. V and J calls and clone size are copied from that table; D and trimming were computed from the DNA. The sample has about 600,000 clones; about 97% are singletons. The chain links TRBV7-8 to TRBJ2-1, with D possibly matching TRBD2 (6 bases). The clonotype comes from a woman under 40 in good health. The specimen sequenced was naive CD4+ T cells sorted from blood. Subset defined: CD45RA+ positively selected. As DNA, the CDR3 is TGTGCCAGCAGCACTGACGGCGGGGTCAATGAGCAGTTCTTC. Protein sequence: CASSTDGGVNEQFF.